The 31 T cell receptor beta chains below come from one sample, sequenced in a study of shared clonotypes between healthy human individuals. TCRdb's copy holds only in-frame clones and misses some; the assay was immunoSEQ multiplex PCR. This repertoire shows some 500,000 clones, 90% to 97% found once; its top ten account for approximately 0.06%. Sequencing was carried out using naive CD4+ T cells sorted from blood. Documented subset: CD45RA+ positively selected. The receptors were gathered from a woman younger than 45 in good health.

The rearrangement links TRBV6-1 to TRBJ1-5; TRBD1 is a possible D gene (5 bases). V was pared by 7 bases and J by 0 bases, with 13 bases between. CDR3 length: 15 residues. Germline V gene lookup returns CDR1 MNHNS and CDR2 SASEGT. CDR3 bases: TGTGCCAGCAACCAAGGGGTATATAGCAATCAGCCCCAGCATTTT. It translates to CASNQGVYSNQPQHF.

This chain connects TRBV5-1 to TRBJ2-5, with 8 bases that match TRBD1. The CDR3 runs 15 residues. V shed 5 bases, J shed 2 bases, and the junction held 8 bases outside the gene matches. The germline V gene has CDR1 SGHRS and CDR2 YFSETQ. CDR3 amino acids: CASRPDRGGQETQYF. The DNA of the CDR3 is TGCGCCAGCAGGCCAGACAGGGGCGGTCAAGAGACCCAGTACTTC.

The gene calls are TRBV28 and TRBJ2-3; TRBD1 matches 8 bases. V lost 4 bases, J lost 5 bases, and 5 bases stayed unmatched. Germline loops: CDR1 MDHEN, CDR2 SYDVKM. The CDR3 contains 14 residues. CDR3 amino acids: CASSSRGLGDTQYF. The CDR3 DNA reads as TGTGCCAGCAGTTCCAGGGGGCTAGGAGATACGCAGTATTTT.

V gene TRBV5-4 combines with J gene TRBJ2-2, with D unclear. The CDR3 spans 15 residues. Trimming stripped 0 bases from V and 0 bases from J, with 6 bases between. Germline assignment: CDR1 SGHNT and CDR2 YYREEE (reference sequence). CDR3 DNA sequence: TGTGCCAGCAGCTTGGGACTCTCGAACACCGGGGAGCTGTTTTTT. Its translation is CASSLGLSNTGELFF.

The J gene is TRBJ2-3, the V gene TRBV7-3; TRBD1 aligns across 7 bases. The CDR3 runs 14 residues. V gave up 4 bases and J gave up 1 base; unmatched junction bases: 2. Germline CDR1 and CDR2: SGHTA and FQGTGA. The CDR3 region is CASSSGQGTDTQYF. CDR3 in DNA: TGTGCCAGCAGCTCTGGACAGGGCACAGATACGCAGTATTTT. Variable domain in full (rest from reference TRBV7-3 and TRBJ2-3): GAGVSQTPSNKVTEKGKYVELRCDPISGHTALYWYRQSLGQGPEFLIYFQGTGAADDSGLPNDRFFAVRPEGSVSTLKIQRTERGDSAVYLCASSSGQGTDTQYFGPGTRLTVL.

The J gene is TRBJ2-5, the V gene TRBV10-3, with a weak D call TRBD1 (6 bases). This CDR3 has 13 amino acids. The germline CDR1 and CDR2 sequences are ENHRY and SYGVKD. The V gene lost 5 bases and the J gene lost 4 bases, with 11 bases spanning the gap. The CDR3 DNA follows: TGTGCCATCAGTCAACAGGGCGGAGAGACCCAGTACTTC. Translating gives CAISQQGGETQYF.

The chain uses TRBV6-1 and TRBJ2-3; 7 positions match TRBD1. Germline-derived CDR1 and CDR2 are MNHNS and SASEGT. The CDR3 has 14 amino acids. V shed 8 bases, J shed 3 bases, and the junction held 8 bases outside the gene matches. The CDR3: CASRKTGSTDTQYF. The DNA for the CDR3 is TGTGCCAGCCGAAAGACAGGGTCGACAGATACGCAGTATTTT.

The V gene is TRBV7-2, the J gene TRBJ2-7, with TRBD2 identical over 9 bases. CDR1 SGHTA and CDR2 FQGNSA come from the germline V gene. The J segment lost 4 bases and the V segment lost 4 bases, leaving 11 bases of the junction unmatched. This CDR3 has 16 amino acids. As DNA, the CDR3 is TGTGCCAGCAGCTACCCCGGACTAGCGCGTCTTTACGAGCAGTACTTC. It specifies CASSYPGLARLYEQYF. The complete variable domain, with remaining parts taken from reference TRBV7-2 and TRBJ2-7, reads GAGVSQSPSNKVTEKGKDVELRCDPISGHTALYWYRQSLGQGLEFLIYFQGNSAPDKSGLPSDRFSAERTGGSVSTLTIQRTQQEDSAVYLCASSYPGLARLYEQYFGPGTRLTVT.

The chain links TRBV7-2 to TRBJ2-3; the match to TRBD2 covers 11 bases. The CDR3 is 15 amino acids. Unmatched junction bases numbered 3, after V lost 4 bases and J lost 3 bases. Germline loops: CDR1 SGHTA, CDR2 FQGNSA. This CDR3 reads CASSYIAGGTDTQYF. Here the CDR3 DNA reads TGTGCCAGCAGCTATATAGCGGGAGGGACAGATACGCAGTATTTT.

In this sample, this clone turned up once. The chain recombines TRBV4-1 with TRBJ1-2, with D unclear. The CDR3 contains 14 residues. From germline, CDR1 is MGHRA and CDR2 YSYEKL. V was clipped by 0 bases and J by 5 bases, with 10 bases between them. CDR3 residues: CASSQDVPDYGYTF. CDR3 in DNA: TGCGCCAGCAGCCAAGACGTCCCAGATTATGGCTACACCTTC.

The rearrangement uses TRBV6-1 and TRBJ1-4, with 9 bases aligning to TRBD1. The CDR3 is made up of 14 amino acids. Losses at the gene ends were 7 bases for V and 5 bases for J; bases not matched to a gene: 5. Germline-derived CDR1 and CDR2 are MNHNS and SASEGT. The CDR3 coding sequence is TGTGCCAGCACAAAAGGACAGGGGAATGAAAAACTGTTTTTT. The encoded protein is CASTKGQGNEKLFF.

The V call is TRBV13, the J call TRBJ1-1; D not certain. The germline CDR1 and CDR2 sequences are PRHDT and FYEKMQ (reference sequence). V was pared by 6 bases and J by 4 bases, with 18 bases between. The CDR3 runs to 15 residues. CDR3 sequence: CASSFRRVKATEAFF. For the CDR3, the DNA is TGTGCCAGCAGTTTCAGGAGAGTTAAGGCCACTGAAGCTTTCTTT.

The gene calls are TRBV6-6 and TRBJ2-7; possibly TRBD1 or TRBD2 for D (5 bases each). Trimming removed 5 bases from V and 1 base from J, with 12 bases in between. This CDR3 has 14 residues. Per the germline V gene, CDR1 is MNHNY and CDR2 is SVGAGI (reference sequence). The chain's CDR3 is CASSARDRSYEQYF. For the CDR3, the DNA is TGTGCCAGCAGTGCGAGGGACCGTTCCTACGAGCAGTACTTC.

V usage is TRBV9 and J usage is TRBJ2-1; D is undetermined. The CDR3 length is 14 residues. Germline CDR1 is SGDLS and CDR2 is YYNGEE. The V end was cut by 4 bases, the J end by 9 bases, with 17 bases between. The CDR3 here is CASSTRTSYGEQFF. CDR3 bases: TGTGCCAGCAGCACAAGGACCTCGTACGGTGAGCAGTTCTTC. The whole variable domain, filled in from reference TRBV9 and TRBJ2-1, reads DSGVTQTPKHLITATGQRVTLRCSPRSGDLSVYWYQQSLDQGLQFLIQYYNGEERAKGNILERFSAQQFPDLHSELNLSSLELGDSALYFCASSTRTSYGEQFFGPGTRLTVL.

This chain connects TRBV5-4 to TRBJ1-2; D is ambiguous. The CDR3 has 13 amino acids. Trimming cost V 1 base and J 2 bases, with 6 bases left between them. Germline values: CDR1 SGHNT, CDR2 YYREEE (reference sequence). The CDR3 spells CASSLTSNYGYTF. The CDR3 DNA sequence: TGTGCCAGCAGCTTGACAAGCAACTATGGCTACACCTTC.

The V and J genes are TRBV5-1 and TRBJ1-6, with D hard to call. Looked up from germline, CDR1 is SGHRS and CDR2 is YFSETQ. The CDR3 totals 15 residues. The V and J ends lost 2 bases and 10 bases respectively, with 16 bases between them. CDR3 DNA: TGCGCCAGCAGCTTAACCGGGCCCAGGCAATCACCCCTCCACTTT. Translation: CASSLTGPRQSPLHF.

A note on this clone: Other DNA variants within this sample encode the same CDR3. Here the CDR3 DNA reads TGCGCCAGCAGCTTGGGAGGAGGCGAGCAGTACTTC. This sequence encodes CASSLGGGEQYF. J is TRBJ2-7 and V is TRBV5-1; D might be TRBD2 (5 bases). The ends were cut back, 0 bases at V and 6 bases at J, with 7 bases in the middle. There are 12 residues in the CDR3. CDR1 is SGHRS, CDR2 YFSETQ, per germline.

CDR3 protein: CASTLGTGRQPQHF. The CDR3 region has the DNA TGTGCCAGTACCCTCGGGACAGGAAGGCAGCCCCAGCATTTT. The chain links TRBV19 to TRBJ1-5; 8 positions match TRBD1. The junction had 9 bases not matched to a gene; V was cut back by 7 bases and J by 7 bases. CDR1 is LNHDA and CDR2 is SQIVND in the germline V gene (reference sequence). The CDR3 totals 14 residues.

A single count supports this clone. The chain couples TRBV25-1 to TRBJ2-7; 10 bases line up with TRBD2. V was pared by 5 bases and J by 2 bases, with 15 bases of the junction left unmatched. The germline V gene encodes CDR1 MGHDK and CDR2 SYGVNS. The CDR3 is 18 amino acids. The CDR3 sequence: CASSRDPLSGRFPYEQYF. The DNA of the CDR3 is TGTGCCAGCAGTAGGGATCCCCTTAGCGGGAGGTTTCCCTACGAGCAGTACTTC.

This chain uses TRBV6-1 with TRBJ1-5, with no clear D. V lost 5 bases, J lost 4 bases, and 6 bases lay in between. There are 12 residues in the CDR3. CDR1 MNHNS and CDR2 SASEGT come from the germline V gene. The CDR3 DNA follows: TGTGCCAGCAGTCTTACTAATCAGCCCCAGCATTTT. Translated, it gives CASSLTNQPQHF.

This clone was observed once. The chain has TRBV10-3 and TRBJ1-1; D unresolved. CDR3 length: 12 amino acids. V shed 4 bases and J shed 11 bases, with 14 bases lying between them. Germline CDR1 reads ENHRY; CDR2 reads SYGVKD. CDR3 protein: CAISVSSGEAFF. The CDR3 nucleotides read TGTGCCATCAGTGTTTCGAGCGGGGAGGCTTTCTTT.

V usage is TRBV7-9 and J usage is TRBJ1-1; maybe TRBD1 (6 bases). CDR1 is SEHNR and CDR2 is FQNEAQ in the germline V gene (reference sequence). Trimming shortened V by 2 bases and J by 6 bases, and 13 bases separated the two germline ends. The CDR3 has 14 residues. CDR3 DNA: TGTGCCAGCAGCTTAAACCAGGGGAGGTCTGAAGCTTTCTTT. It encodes CASSLNQGRSEAFF.

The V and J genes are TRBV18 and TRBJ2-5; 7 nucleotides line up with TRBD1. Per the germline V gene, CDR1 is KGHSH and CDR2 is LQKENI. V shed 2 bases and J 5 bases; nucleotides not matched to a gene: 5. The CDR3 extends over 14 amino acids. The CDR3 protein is CASSPFDREETQYF. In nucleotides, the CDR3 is TGTGCCAGCTCACCATTCGACAGGGAGGAGACCCAGTACTTC.

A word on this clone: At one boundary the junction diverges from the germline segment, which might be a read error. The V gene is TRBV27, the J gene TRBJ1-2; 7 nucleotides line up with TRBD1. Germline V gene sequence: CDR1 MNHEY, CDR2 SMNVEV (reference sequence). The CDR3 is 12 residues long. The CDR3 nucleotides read TGTGCCGGCAGTTCAGGGGGGATCGGCTACACCTTC. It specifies CAGSSGGIGYTF.

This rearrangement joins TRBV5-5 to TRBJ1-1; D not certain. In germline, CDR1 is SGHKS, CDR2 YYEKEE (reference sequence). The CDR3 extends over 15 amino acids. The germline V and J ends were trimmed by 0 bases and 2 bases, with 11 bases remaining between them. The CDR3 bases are TGTGCCAGCAGCTTGGCCTCTACGATTAACACTGAAGCTTTCTTT. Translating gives CASSLASTINTEAFF.

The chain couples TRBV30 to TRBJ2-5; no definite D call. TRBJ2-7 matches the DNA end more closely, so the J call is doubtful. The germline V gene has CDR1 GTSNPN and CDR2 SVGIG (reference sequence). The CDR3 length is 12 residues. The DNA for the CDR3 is TGTGCCTGGAGTGGATATCCCTACGAGCAGTACTTC. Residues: CAWSGYPYEQYF.

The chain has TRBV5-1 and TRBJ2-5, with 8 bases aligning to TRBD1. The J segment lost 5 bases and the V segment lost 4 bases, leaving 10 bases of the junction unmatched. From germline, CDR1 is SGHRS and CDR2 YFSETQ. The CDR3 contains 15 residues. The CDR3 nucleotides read TGCGCCAGCAGCCGGCCAGGACAGGGCGAGGAGACCCAGTACTTC. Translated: CASSRPGQGEETQYF. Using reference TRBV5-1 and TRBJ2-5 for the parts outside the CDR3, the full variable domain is KAGVTQTPRYLIKTRGQQVTLSCSPISGHRSVSWYQQTPGQGLQFLFEYFSETQRNKGNFPGRFSGRQFSNSRSEMNVSTLELGDSALYLCASSRPGQGEETQYFGPGTRLLVL.

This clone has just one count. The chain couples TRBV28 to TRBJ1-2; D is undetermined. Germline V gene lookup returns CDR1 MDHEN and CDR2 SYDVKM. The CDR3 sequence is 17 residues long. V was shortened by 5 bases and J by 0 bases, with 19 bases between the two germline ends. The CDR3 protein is CASSLSTGLLANYGYTF. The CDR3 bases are TGTGCCAGCAGTCTATCAACCGGGCTTTTAGCTAACTATGGCTACACCTTC.

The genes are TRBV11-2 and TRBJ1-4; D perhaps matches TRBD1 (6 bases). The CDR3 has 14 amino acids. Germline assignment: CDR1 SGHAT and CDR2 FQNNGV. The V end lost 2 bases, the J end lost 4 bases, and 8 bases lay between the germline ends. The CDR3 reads CASSLTRGNEKLFF. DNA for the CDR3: TGTGCCAGCAGCTTAACCAGGGGTAATGAAAAACTGTTTTTT.

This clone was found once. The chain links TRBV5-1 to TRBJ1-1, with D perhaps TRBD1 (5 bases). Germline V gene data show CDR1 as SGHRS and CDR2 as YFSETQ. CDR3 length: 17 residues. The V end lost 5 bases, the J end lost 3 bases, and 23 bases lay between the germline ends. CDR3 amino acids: CASRGDGGAGADTEAFF. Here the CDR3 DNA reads TGCGCCAGCAGGGGGGACGGGGGAGCGGGTGCAGACACTGAAGCTTTCTTT.

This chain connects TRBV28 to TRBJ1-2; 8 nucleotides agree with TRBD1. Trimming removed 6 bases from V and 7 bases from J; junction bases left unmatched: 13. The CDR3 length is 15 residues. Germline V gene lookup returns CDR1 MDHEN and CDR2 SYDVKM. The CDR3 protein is CASRPFGQGKGGYTF. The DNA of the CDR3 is TGTGCCAGCAGACCGTTCGGACAGGGAAAGGGTGGCTACACCTTC.